This paragraph reports one TCR beta chain. The sample belongs to a study of blood T cell repertoires in COVID-19. Study as a whole: Samples came from the United States, Italy and Spain, spanning acute and convalescent COVID-19.

The CDR3 loop spans 16 amino acids. Germline trimming cut 1 base from V and 1 base from J; bases unmatched to any gene: 5. Germline CDR1 SGHVS, CDR2 FQNEAQ. The method was immunoSEQ multiplex PCR; TCRdb's version includes in-frame clones alone and lacks a portion of them. Among 200,000 or so clones listed, 86% were seen once. Sequences were obtained from PBMCs or T cells enriched from blood (not recorded which). This rearrangement joins TRBV7-8 to TRBJ1-1; TRBD1 matches 8 bases. The TCR originated in a woman aged 40-49 years with acute COVID-19. The CDR3 region is CASSLVDGTGNTEAFF. The CDR3 DNA reads TGTGCCAGCAGCTTAGTCGATGGGACAGGGAACACTGAAGCTTTCTTT.